These 2 T cell receptor beta chains were sequenced from one sample in a study of tumor-infiltrating lymphocytes in oesophageal squamous cell carcinoma. TCRdb analysed the PCR reads with MiXCR anew, one entry per CDR3 protein. The data show around 6,300 distinct CDR3 sequences, roughly 15% seen once. The sequenced sample consisted of normal esophageal tissue next to the tumor. These receptors were obtained from a male donor with esophageal squamous cell carcinoma.

The CDR3 region has the DNA TGTGCCAGCAGCTTACAGGGCCTCTCTGGAAACACCATATATTTT. This translates into CASSLQGLSGNTIYF. The V and J genes are TRBV5-4 and TRBJ1-3; D might be TRBD1 (6 bases). Germline V gene lookup returns CDR1 SGHNT and CDR2 YYREEE (reference sequence). CDR3 length: 15 residues. V lost 2 bases and J 0 bases, leaving 9 bases between the germline ends.

This chain uses TRBV5-8 with TRBJ2-5; TRBD1 aligns across 9 bases. The J call is doubtful: the DNA matches TRBJ2-7 better. Germline values: CDR1 SGHTS, CDR2 YDEGEE. The CDR3 extends over 14 amino acids. The chain's CDR3 is CASSGTGRSYEQYF. The CDR3 DNA reads TGTGCCAGCAGTGGGACAGGGAGGTCCTACGAGCAGTACTTC.